This passage covers 16 T cell receptor beta chains from one sample sequenced in a study of T-cell reconstitution after alpha-beta-depleted transplantation in children. Unique molecular identifiers featured in how the TCRbeta library was prepared. Via MiXCR, TCRdb re-called the PCR reads, giving one row per CDR3 protein. This table has 90,000 to 130,000 distinct CDR3 sequences, approximately 6% appearing once. This specimen was PBMCs, mostly from graft donor cells, taken 360 days after TCRalphabeta/CD19-depleted stem cell transplant. The receptors come from a male patient between 2 and 10 years old who had a stem cell transplant for acute lymphoblastic leukemia, so the T cells may come from the graft donor.

The chain carries TRBV27 and TRBJ1-6; D gene ambiguous. The CDR3 contains 14 residues. From germline, CDR1 is MNHEY and CDR2 SMNVEV (reference sequence). Trimming shortened V by 0 bases and J by 11 bases, and 11 bases separated the two germline ends. In DNA, the CDR3 is TGTGCCAGCAGTTTATCCATGGGGAAGCCACCCCTCCACTTT. Protein sequence: CASSLSMGKPPLHF.

This clonotype occurred a few times. The rearrangement links TRBV7-2 to TRBJ2-7; 11 nucleotides align to TRBD2. The CDR3 runs 14 residues. From germline, CDR1 is SGHTA and CDR2 FQGNSA. Trimming took 5 bases from V and 2 from J; bases not matched to a gene: 2. The CDR3 sequence is CASSHSGGAYEQYF. For the CDR3, the DNA is TGTGCCAGCAGCCATAGCGGGGGGGCCTACGAGCAGTACTTC. The variable domain in full, completed from reference TRBV7-2 and TRBJ2-7, reads GAGVSQSPSNKVTEKGKDVELRCDPISGHTALYWYRQSLGQGLEFLIYFQGNSAPDKSGLPSDRFSAERTGGSVSTLTIQRTQQEDSAVYLCASSHSGGAYEQYFGPGTRLTVT.

The table lists this clonotype with many counts. The V and J genes are TRBV29-1 and TRBJ2-1; tentative D call: TRBD2 (7 bases). The CDR3 totals 16 residues. V lost 2 bases and J lost 2, with 16 bases in between. Per the germline V gene, CDR1 is SQVTM and CDR2 is ANQGSEA. The CDR3 loop is CSVELLTGGTYNEQFF. CDR3 DNA sequence: TGCAGCGTTGAACTCTTAACGGGGGGCACCTACAATGAGCAGTTCTTC.

The chain couples TRBV7-9 to TRBJ1-1; D ambiguous. V lost 5 bases and J 1 base, leaving 11 bases between the germline ends. The V gene's germline CDR1 is SEHNR and CDR2 FQNEAQ (reference sequence). The CDR3 is 14 residues long. The CDR3 region has the DNA TGTGCCAGCAGCCGCCCGGGAGGGAACACTGAAGCTTTCTTT. Residues: CASSRPGGNTEAFF.

This clonotype was counted many times. For the CDR3, the DNA is TGCGCCAGCAGCTTGAGGGGTCGACTAGCGGACGTTTCCTACAATGAGCAGTTCTTC. Its protein is CASSLRGRLADVSYNEQFF. The chain couples TRBV5-1 to TRBJ2-1; 9 bases map to TRBD2. V gave up 1 base and J gave up 1 base; unmatched junction bases: 12. The CDR3 length is 19 residues. CDR1 SGHRS and CDR2 YFSETQ come from the germline V gene.

This chain links TRBV15 with TRBJ1-5, with D uncertain. The CDR3 has 14 residues. CDR1 is LNHNV and CDR2 is YYDKDF in the germline V gene (reference sequence). The V end lost 0 bases, the J end lost 3 bases, and 6 bases lay between the germline ends. The CDR3 reads CATSREEDNQPQHF. CDR3 coding DNA: TGTGCCACCAGCAGAGAGGAGGACAATCAGCCCCAGCATTTT.

Many counts were recorded for this clonotype. V gene TRBV9 combines with J gene TRBJ2-3; possibly TRBD2 for D (5 bases). V shed 1 base and J shed 1 base, with 16 bases lying between them. CDR1 is SGDLS, CDR2 YYNGEE, per germline. The CDR3 consists of 17 residues. The CDR3 DNA is TGTGCCAGCAGCGTACGGGGAAATGGTTTCGGCACAGATACGCAGTATTTT. Translation gives CASSVRGNGFGTDTQYF. The complete variable domain, with remaining parts taken from reference TRBV9 and TRBJ2-3, reads DSGVTQTPKHLITATGQRVTLRCSPRSGDLSVYWYQQSLDQGLQFLIQYYNGEERAKGNILERFSAQQFPDLHSELNLSSLELGDSALYFCASSVRGNGFGTDTQYFGPGTRLTVL.

J is TRBJ1-1 and V is TRBV27; D unclear. The length of the CDR3 is 15 residues. The V end was cut by 3 bases, the J end by 0 bases, with 11 bases between. CDR1 and CDR2 (germline): MNHEY, SMNVEV (reference sequence). The CDR3 region is CASSFLADMNTEAFF. The CDR3 DNA is TGTGCCAGCAGTTTCCTGGCCGACATGAACACTGAAGCTTTCTTT.

This clonotype was counted many times. V and J are TRBV27 and TRBJ2-7; D uncertain. The CDR3 is 11 amino acids. CDR1 is MNHEY and CDR2 is SMNVEV in the germline V gene (reference sequence). The germline V and J ends were trimmed by 3 bases and 3 bases, with 3 bases remaining between them. Here the CDR3 reads CASSFGYEQYF. The CDR3 DNA sequence: TGTGCCAGCAGTTTCGGCTACGAGCAGTACTTC.

This clonotype was seen ten or more times. Here the CDR3 reads CASSEGLAVYEQFF. Written as DNA, the CDR3 is TGCGCCAGCAGCGAGGGACTAGCCGTATATGAGCAGTTCTTC. The chain couples TRBV5-1 to TRBJ2-1; 9 bases agree with TRBD2. J gave up 8 bases and V 4 bases, and 7 bases lay outside the gene matches. CDR3 length: 14 amino acids. Germline CDR1 SGHRS, CDR2 YFSETQ.

This clonotype was seen at least ten times. The chain combines TRBV7-3 with TRBJ2-2; D is ambiguous. CDR3 length: 13 residues. Germline V gene data show CDR1 as SGHTA and CDR2 as FQGTGA. With 5 bases removed from V and 5 bases from J, the gap between germline ends came to 9 bases. The CDR3 sequence is CASSAIGTGELFF. The CDR3 nucleotides are TGTGCCAGCAGCGCCATCGGGACCGGGGAGCTGTTTTTT.

This clonotype was recorded many times. V usage is TRBV5-1 and J usage is TRBJ2-2; D is unclear. Trimming shortened V by 0 bases and J by 0 bases, and 3 bases separated the two germline ends. The CDR3 spans 14 residues. Germline-derived CDR1 and CDR2 are SGHRS and YFSETQ. CDR3 residues: CASSLGPNTGELFF. Written as DNA, the CDR3 is TGCGCCAGCAGCTTGGGGCCGAACACCGGGGAGCTGTTTTTT.

The genes are TRBV7-3 and TRBJ1-1; D gene unclear. The ends were cut back, 1 base at V and 7 bases at J, with 10 bases in the middle. Per germline, CDR1 SGHTA and CDR2 FQGTGA. The CDR3 is made up of 13 amino acids. The CDR3, as DNA: TGTGCCAGCAGCTTAAGGAGGCGGGGTGAAGCTTTCTTT. This sequence encodes CASSLRRRGEAFF.

The V call is TRBV21-1, the J call TRBJ1-1; the DNA was not used to check the table's D call, TRBD1. TRBV21-1 is shown as a pseudogene. The CDR3 covers 15 residues. In nucleotides, the CDR3 is TGTGCCAGCAGCCACAGGGCGGCGCGAGACACTGAAGCTTTCTTT. Translating gives CASSHRAARDTEAFF.

This clonotype was seen many times. The genes are TRBV2 and TRBJ2-5; TRBD1 aligns across 8 bases. The V gene end was trimmed by 4 bases and the J gene end by 9 bases; junction bases not matched to a gene: 10. CDR1 and CDR2 from the germline V gene are SNHLY and FYNNEI. The CDR3 extends over 14 amino acids. For the CDR3, the DNA is TGTGCCAGCAGTGCAGGGGGCAGGGCGAAGTCCCAGTACTTC. It specifies CASSAGGRAKSQYF.

This clonotype was counted ten times or more. This rearrangement joins TRBV27 to TRBJ2-5; D gene uncertain. Trimming cost V 5 bases and J 5 bases, with 18 bases left between them. This CDR3 has 15 amino acids. CDR1 MNHEY and CDR2 SMNVEV come from the germline V gene (reference sequence). The CDR3 here is CASSPLKDPRETQYF. The CDR3, as DNA: TGTGCCAGCAGTCCCCTAAAGGACCCCAGGGAGACCCAGTACTTC.